These 14 T cell receptor beta chains share one sample of origin, sequenced in a study of T cell responses to AZD1222 COVID-19 vaccine. Measured with immunoSEQ multiplex PCR; TCRdb has only the in-frame clones, and not every one. Here the sample spans tens of thousands of clones, about nine tenths being singletons. Source: peripheral blood, taken on day 0 of AZD1222 vaccination. These receptors all stem from an adult in good health.

V usage is TRBV4-3 and J usage is TRBJ2-7; no clear D. V was clipped by 0 bases and J by 6 bases, with 9 bases between them. Per germline, CDR1 LGHNA and CDR2 YSLEER. This CDR3 is 13 amino acids long. CDR3 loop: CASSQESWGEQYF. Written as DNA, the CDR3 is TGCGCCAGCAGCCAAGAGAGCTGGGGCGAGCAGTACTTC.

This chain uses TRBV5-1 with TRBJ2-1; TRBD2 is a possible D gene (6 bases). Germline CDR1 reads SGHRS; CDR2 reads YFSETQ. The CDR3 has 15 residues. V was cut by 2 bases and J by 7 bases, with 16 bases left in between. Written as DNA, the CDR3 is TGCGCCAGCAGCTTTTTGACTAGTAATCGGAATGAGCAGTTCTTC. It codes for CASSFLTSNRNEQFF.

The V and J genes are TRBV5-1 and TRBJ2-6; D not resolved. The CDR3 runs 17 residues. CDR1 SGHRS and CDR2 YFSETQ come from the germline V gene. V shed 0 bases and J shed 1 base, with 11 bases lying between them. The chain's CDR3 is CASSLDGVGSGANVLTF. The CDR3 DNA reads TGCGCCAGCAGCTTGGATGGGGTGGGTTCTGGGGCCAACGTCCTGACTTTC.

CDR3 coding DNA: TGTGCCAGCACGTGGGGGGGGAATCAGCCCCAGCATTTT. Protein: CASTWGGNQPQHF. This chain uses TRBV2 with TRBJ1-5; perhaps TRBD1 as D (5 bases). The length of the CDR3 is 13 residues. The V gene's germline CDR1 is SNHLY and CDR2 FYNNEI. With 7 bases removed from V and 4 bases from J, the gap between germline ends came to 11 bases.

The chain joins TRBV4-2 to TRBJ1-2, with 12 bases aligning to TRBD1. CDR1 is LGHNA and CDR2 is YNFKEQ in the germline V gene. This CDR3 region has 15 residues. V lost 0 bases and J lost 7; bases outside the gene matches: 3. CDR3 amino acids: CASSQEGQGAFGYTF. The CDR3 nucleotides read TGTGCCAGCAGCCAAGAGGGACAGGGGGCCTTTGGCTACACCTTC.

The rearrangement uses TRBV7-9 and TRBJ2-1, with 9 bases fitting TRBD1. CDR1 is SEHNR, CDR2 FQNEAQ, per germline (reference sequence). There are 16 residues in the CDR3. V was clipped by 5 bases and J by 1 base; unmatched bases: 6. Here the CDR3 reads CASSKWTGASYNEQFF. The CDR3 DNA reads TGTGCCAGCAGCAAATGGACAGGGGCTTCCTACAATGAGCAGTTCTTC.

This sequence joins TRBV6-6 and TRBJ2-3; 15 bases line up with TRBD2. The V segment lost 5 bases and the J segment 3 bases; nucleotides outside the gene matches: 6. The CDR3 is made up of 17 amino acids. The V gene's germline CDR1 is MNHNY and CDR2 SVGAGI (reference sequence). CDR3 sequence (DNA): TGTGCCAGCAGTCGTGGACTAGCGGGGGGGCCGACAGATACGCAGTATTTT. This encodes CASSRGLAGGPTDTQYF.

This clone has more than one count but fewer than ten. The chain carries TRBV5-5 and TRBJ1-5; the match to TRBD1 covers 8 bases. Germline V gene sequence: CDR1 SGHKS, CDR2 YYEKEE (reference sequence). V lost 4 bases to trimming and J lost 1 base; unmatched junction nucleotides: 7. This CDR3 region has 16 residues. For the CDR3, the DNA is TGTGCCAGCAGCCTTACGGACAGGGTGAGCAATCAGCCCCAGCATTTT. It translates to CASSLTDRVSNQPQHF. The variable domain in full, with the rest retrieved from reference TRBV5-5 and TRBJ1-5, is DAGVTQSPTHLIKTRGQQVTLRCSPISGHKSVSWYQQVLGQGPQFIFQYYEKEERGRGNFPDRFSARQFPNYSSELNVNALLLGDSALYLCASSLTDRVSNQPQHFGDGTRLSIL.

The V and J genes are TRBV6-5 and TRBJ1-6, with TRBD1 matching 12 bases. CDR1 is MNHEY and CDR2 is SVGAGI in the germline V gene. Trimming cost V 9 bases and J 9 bases; bases outside gene matches: 6. CDR3 length equals 14 residues. CDR3 sequence (DNA): TGTGCCAGTCTTCCGGGACAGGGGGCTTCACCCCTCCACTTT. This encodes CASLPGQGASPLHF.

The rearrangement links TRBV7-2 to TRBJ1-2; D unresolved. The CDR3 consists of 12 residues. CDR1 is SGHTA and CDR2 is FQGNSA in the germline V gene. The V end lost 4 bases, the J end lost 4 bases, and 7 bases lay between the germline ends. Written as DNA, the CDR3 is TGTGCCAGCAGCTCAAGACTCTATGGCTACACCTTC. This codes for CASSSRLYGYTF.

V gene TRBV7-9 combines with J gene TRBJ2-5, with D uncertain. The length of the CDR3 is 12 residues. V shed 5 bases and J shed 4 bases, with 8 bases lying between them. Germline assignment: CDR1 SEHNR and CDR2 FQNEAQ (reference sequence). The CDR3 loop reads CASSVARETQYF. The DNA for the CDR3 is TGTGCCAGCAGCGTGGCTCGAGAGACCCAGTACTTC.

The chain is built from TRBV2 and TRBJ2-7; 12 positions match TRBD1. Looked up from germline, CDR1 is SNHLY and CDR2 is FYNNEI. The CDR3 is 17 residues long. V was pared by 10 bases and J by 1 base, with 14 bases of the junction left unmatched. CDR3 DNA: TGTGCCACCGGGGGCGGGACAGGGGGCTTTAAGTCCTACGAGCAGTACTTC. This gives the protein CATGGGTGGFKSYEQYF.

The chain links TRBV15 to TRBJ2-3; D is possibly TRBD2 (5 bases). V was shortened by 1 base and J by 5 bases, with 13 bases between the two germline ends. The CDR3 runs 15 residues. From germline, CDR1 is LNHNV and CDR2 YYDKDF (reference sequence). The CDR3 DNA is TGTGCCACCAGCAGAGGAAAAGAGCGGCAAGATACGCAGTATTTT. Its translation is CATSRGKERQDTQYF.

The V gene is TRBV9, the J gene TRBJ1-2; 10 bases agree with TRBD1. This CDR3 is 19 amino acids long. In germline, CDR1 is SGDLS, CDR2 YYNGEE. Unmatched junction bases numbered 18, after V lost 3 bases and J lost 4 bases. In DNA form, the CDR3 reads TGTGCCAGCAGCGCCGCCCCTTTAGTATATGGGACAGGGGTCTATGGCTACACCTTC. Encoded protein: CASSAAPLVYGTGVYGYTF.